The rows below give T cell receptor beta chains drawn from one sample of a study of OX40 agonist ivuxolimab in advanced cancers. TCRdb keeps only in-frame clones here, not all; method: immunoSEQ multiplex PCR. The sample comprises roughly 79,000 clones, around 90% of which are singletons, and about 1.7% rests with the top ten. Sequencing was performed on CD4+ or CD8+ T cells sorted from blood, taken in a trial of the OX40 agonist ivuxolimab. The receptor source for this set is an adult with an advanced solid tumor such as melanoma, head and neck, liver or kidney cancer. CDR3s leave out the opening cysteine and the closing phenylalanine or tryptophan. Each record gives: V gene, CDR3 protein.

>TRBV29-1
SLVSDPGGPEAF
>TRBV28
ASRSGQGNYGYT
>TRBV10-3
AISESQGADTQY
>TRBV5-4
ASSLATQETQY
>TRBV18
ASSPVTGDTDTQY
>TRBV5-1
ASGQGNTGELF
>TRBV19
ASSIVSQGGQPQH
>TRBV5-6
ASSLEGGTGRTDTQY
>TRBV28
ASSSTGGGVGTPDTQY
>TRBV28
ASSPNPPGELF
>TRBV5-1
ASSLGQGLDTQY
>TRBV5-1
ASSLGAGSDYEQY
>TRBV19
ASSVKGTLDHEQF
>TRBV18
ASSLLDSPNTGELF
>TRBV19
ASSGGQGANNSPLH
>TRBV5-1
ASSLGSSGYTDTQY
>TRBV27
ASSFSPREGSTDTQY
>TRBV18
ASSPTAGDTDTQY
>TRBV6-1
ASSAPVSGNTIY
>TRBV6-5
ASRGGQGSYEQY
>TRBV5-5
ASSLDVGMLGYT
>TRBV6-5
ASSKGQAVDEQY
>TRBV18
ASSSGTGTEQF
>TRBV5-1
ASSLIASGNPEAF
>TRBV7-9
ASSLGTGSQY
>TRBV5-1
ASSLTSGRKYTGELF
>TRBV27
ASGEANTGELF
>TRBV28
ASCSPHENTEAF
>TRBV7-2
ASSPPGVLGYT
>TRBV18
ASSPPSGLAGRYEQY
>TRBV6-5
ASSYSNTEAF
>TRBV6-4
ASTRQVTKEAF
>TRBV4-1
ASSQASGANYGYT
>TRBV29-1
SVSMGEKLF
>TRBV4-1
ASSQANGNTEAF
>TRBV18
ASSPPATDTQY
>TRBV10-2
ASSENGANQPQH
>TRBV7-9
ASSLQGNTEAF
>TRBV10-1
ASSATGNIQY
>TRBV27
ASKVGTHYNEQF
>TRBV6-1
ASSGQGYYSTDTQY
>TRBV5-1
ASSLGGTGYNEQF
>TRBV4-1
ASSHQGRSLYEQY
>TRBV28
ASSTSGTEVYEQY
>TRBV10-1
ASSRGINQPQH
>TRBV5-1
ASSFGPDSYEQY
>TRBV27
ASKGLAGGPERELF
>TRBV6-1
ASSARGTAQTPSYEQY
>TRBV30
AWRRAGYETQY
>TRBV28
ASSLLGNHQPQH
>TRBV10-1
ASSEMGGREQF